One sample yielded the 9 T cell receptor beta chains listed below, sequenced in a study of T cells after yellow fever vaccination. One entry per CDR3 protein results from TCRdb running MiXCR on the 5' RACE reads. This sample has 27,000 or so distinct CDR3 sequences; approximately 4.9% occur once, and the top ten carry about 38%. Sequencing was performed on PBMCs, either bulk or a sorted T-cell subset (CD4+, CD8+, memory, or dextramer-sorted; not recorded which), taken on the day of the yellow fever booster vaccination. These receptors all come from a man aged 18 to 29 who received the YFV17D yellow fever vaccine.

This clonotype has ten or more counts. The rearrangement uses TRBV24-1 and TRBJ2-7; no firm D call. The CDR3 is made up of 8 amino acids. V was cut by 9 bases and J by 7 bases, with 3 bases left in between. Germline V CDR1 and CDR2: KGHDR, SFDVKD. The CDR3 protein is CATPEQYF. The CDR3 coding sequence is TGTGCCACCCCTGAGCAGTACTTC.

The chain has TRBV27 and TRBJ1-4; D ambiguous. Trimming stripped 3 bases from V and 5 bases from J, with 13 bases between. The germline CDR1 and CDR2 sequences are MNHEY and SMNVEV (reference sequence). CDR3 length equals 15 residues. CDR3 sequence (DNA): TGTGCCAGCAGTTTCATGCCAGTGCGAAATGAAAAACTGTTTTTT. Translated: CASSFMPVRNEKLFF.

This clonotype appeared many times. V gene TRBV5-4 combines with J gene TRBJ2-7, with 7 bases that match TRBD2. Germline trimming cut 2 bases from V and 7 bases from J; bases unmatched to any gene: 12. This CDR3 spans 15 amino acids. Germline CDR1 reads SGHNT; CDR2 reads YYREEE (reference sequence). This CDR3 reads CASSFRLANIKEQYF. The CDR3, as DNA: TGTGCCAGCAGCTTCAGACTAGCCAACATTAAGGAGCAGTACTTC.

This clonotype has a count of ten or more. J is TRBJ2-7 and V is TRBV2, with unresolved D. The germline V and J ends were trimmed by 3 bases and 6 bases, with 6 bases remaining between them. From germline, CDR1 is SNHLY and CDR2 FYNNEI. CDR3 size: 11 residues. The CDR3 bases are TGTGCCAGCAGTGAGGCCAGCGAGCAGTACTTC. Residues: CASSEASEQYF.

This clonotype has at least ten counts. The J gene is TRBJ2-3, the V gene TRBV24-1; tentatively, D is TRBD2 (5 bases). CDR3 length: 15 amino acids. V was trimmed by 3 bases and J by 5 bases, leaving 14 bases between them. Germline CDR1 reads KGHDR; CDR2 reads SFDVKD. The CDR3 DNA reads as TGTGCCACCAGTGATCCGGCGGGCGTAGGAGATACGCAGTATTTT. Translation gives CATSDPAGVGDTQYF.

This clonotype appeared many times. The rearrangement links TRBV5-6 to TRBJ1-2, with 8 bases identical to TRBD1. The junction had 9 bases not matched to a gene; V was cut back by 4 bases and J by 4 bases. Germline loops: CDR1 SGHDT, CDR2 YYEEEE. The CDR3 sequence is 15 residues long. The CDR3 coding sequence is TGTGCCAGCAGCGCCGGACAGGGCTTGGCCTATGGCTACACCTTC. As protein: CASSAGQGLAYGYTF.

This clonotype came up a few times. The chain is built from TRBV18 and TRBJ1-5; D not resolved. V was pared by 2 bases and J by 7 bases, with 12 bases between. The CDR3 length is 14 residues. The V gene's germline CDR1 is KGHSH and CDR2 LQKENI. The CDR3 sequence: CASSPTGDWQPQHF. In DNA, the CDR3 is TGTGCCAGCTCACCAACGGGCGACTGGCAGCCCCAGCATTTT. The full variable domain, its missing parts supplied by reference TRBV18 and TRBJ1-5, is NAGVMQNPRHLVRRRGQEARLRCSPMKGHSHVYWYRQLPEEGLKFMVYLQKENIIDESGMPKERFSAEFPKEGPSILRIQQVVRGDSAAYFCASSPTGDWQPQHFGDGTRLSIL.

This clonotype was seen at least ten times. This chain uses TRBV7-2 with TRBJ1-6, with D unclear. CDR1 is SGHTA, CDR2 FQGNSA, per germline. The CDR3 covers 13 residues. The ends were cut back, 5 bases at V and 10 bases at J, with 12 bases in the middle. In DNA, the CDR3 is TGTGCCAGCAGCCCCTGGATAGCCTCACCCCTCCACTTT. The encoded protein is CASSPWIASPLHF.

In its sample, this clonotype was seen many times. The chain joins TRBV20-1 to TRBJ1-6, with unresolved D. From germline, CDR1 is DFQATT and CDR2 SNEGSKA (reference sequence). The CDR3 runs 13 residues. The ends were cut back, 0 bases at V and 8 bases at J, with 8 bases in the middle. CDR3 in amino acids: CSARDWADSPLHF. The DNA of the CDR3 is TGCAGTGCTAGAGATTGGGCAGATTCACCCCTCCACTTT.